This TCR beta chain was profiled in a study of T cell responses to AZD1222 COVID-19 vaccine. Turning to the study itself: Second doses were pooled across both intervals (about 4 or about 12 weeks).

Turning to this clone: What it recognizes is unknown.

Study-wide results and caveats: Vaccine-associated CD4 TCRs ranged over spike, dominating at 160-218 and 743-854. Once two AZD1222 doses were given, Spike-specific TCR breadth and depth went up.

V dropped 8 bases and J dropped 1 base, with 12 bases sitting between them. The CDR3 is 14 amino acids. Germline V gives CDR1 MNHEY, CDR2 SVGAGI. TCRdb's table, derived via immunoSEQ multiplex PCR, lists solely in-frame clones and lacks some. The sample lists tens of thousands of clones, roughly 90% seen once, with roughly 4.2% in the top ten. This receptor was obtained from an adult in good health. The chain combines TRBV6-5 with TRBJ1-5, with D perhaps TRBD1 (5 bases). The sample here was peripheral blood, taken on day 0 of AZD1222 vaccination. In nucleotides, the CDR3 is TGTGCCAGCGGGGGAGCCCGGAGCAATCAGCCCCAGCATTTT. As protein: CASGGARSNQPQHF.